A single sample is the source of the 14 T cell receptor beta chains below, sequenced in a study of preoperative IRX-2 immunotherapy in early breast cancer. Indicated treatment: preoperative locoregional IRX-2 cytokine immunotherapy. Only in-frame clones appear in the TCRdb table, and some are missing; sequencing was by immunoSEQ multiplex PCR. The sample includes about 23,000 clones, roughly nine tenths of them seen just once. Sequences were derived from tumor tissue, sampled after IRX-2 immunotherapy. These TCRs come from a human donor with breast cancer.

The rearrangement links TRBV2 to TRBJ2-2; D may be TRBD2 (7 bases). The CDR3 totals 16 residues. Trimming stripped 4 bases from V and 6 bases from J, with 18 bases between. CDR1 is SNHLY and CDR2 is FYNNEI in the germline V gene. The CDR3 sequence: CASSVERGGLAGELFF. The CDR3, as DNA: TGTGCCAGCAGTGTTGAAAGGGGGGGCCTCGCCGGGGAGCTGTTTTTT.

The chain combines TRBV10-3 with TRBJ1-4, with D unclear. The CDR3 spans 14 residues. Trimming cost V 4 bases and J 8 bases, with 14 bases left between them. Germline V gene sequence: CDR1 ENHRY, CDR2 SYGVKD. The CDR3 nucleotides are TGTGCCATCAGTGTCGGCGTGGAAAAGGAAAAACTGTTTTTT. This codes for CAISVGVEKEKLFF.

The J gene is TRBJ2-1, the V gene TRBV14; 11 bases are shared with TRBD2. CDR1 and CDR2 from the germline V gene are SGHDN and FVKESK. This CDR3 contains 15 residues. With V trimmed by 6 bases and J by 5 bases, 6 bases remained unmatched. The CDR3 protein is CASSRSGGGNNEQFF. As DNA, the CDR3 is TGTGCCAGCAGTCGTAGCGGGGGGGGGAACAATGAGCAGTTCTTC.

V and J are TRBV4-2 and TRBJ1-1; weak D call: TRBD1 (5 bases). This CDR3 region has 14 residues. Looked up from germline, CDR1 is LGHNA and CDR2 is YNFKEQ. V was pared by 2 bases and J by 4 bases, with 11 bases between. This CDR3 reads CASSQLTGSTEAFF. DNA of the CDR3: TGTGCCAGCAGCCAATTAACAGGTTCCACTGAAGCTTTCTTT.

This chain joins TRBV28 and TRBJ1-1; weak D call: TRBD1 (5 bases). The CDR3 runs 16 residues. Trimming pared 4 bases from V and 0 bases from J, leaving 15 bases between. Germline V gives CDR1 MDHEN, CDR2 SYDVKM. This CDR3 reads CASSWGRWTVNTEAFF. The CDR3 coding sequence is TGTGCCAGCAGTTGGGGCAGATGGACTGTGAACACTGAAGCTTTCTTT.

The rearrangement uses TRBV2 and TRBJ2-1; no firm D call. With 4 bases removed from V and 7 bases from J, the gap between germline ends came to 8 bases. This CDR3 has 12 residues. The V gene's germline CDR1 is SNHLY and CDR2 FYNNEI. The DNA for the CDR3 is TGTGCCAGCAGTGGAGGACGGAATGAGCAGTTCTTC. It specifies CASSGGRNEQFF.

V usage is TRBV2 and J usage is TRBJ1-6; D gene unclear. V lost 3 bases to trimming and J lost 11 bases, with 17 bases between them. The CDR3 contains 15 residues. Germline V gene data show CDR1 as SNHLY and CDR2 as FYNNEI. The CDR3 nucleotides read TGTGCCAGCAGTGAGAGACTAAGGGTTGGGGCACCCCTCCACTTT. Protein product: CASSERLRVGAPLHF.

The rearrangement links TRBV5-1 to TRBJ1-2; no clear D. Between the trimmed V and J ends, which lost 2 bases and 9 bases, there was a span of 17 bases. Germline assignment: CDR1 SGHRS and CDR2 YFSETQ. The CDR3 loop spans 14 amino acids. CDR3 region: CASSFFTAIKSYTF. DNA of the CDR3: TGCGCCAGCAGCTTTTTTACAGCAATAAAGAGCTACACCTTC.

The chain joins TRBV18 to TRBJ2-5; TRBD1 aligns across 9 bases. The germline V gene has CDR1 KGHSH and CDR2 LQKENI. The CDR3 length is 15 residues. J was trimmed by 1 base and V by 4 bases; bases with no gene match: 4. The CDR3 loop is CASSLDRGGQETQYF. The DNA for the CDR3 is TGTGCCAGCTCACTTGACAGGGGGGGCCAAGAGACCCAGTACTTC.

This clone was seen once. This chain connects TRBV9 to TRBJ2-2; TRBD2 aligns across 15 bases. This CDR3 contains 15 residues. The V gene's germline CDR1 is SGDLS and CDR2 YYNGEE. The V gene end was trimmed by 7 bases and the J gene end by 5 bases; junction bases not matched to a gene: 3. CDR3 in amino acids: CASGLAGGRTGELFF. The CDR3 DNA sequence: TGTGCCAGCGGACTAGCGGGGGGGCGGACCGGGGAGCTGTTTTTT. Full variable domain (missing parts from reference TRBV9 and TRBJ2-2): DSGVTQTPKHLITATGQRVTLRCSPRSGDLSVYWYQQSLDQGLQFLIQYYNGEERAKGNILERFSAQQFPDLHSELNLSSLELGDSALYFCASGLAGGRTGELFFGEGSRLTVL.

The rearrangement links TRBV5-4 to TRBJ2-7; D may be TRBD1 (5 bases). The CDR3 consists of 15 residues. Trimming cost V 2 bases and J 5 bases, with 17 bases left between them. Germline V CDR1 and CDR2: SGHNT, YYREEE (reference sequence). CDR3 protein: CASSFGRVRADEQYF. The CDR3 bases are TGTGCCAGCAGCTTTGGTCGGGTCAGGGCGGACGAGCAGTACTTC.

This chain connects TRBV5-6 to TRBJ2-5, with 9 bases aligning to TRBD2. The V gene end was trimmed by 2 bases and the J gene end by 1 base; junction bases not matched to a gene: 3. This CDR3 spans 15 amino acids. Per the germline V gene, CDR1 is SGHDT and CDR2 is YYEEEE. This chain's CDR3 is CASSFGTSTQETQYF. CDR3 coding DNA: TGTGCCAGCAGCTTTGGGACTAGCACCCAAGAGACCCAGTACTTC.

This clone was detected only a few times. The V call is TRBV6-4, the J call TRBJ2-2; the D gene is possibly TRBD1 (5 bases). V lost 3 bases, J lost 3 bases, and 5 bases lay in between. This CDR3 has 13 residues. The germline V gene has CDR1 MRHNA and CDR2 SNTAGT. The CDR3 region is CASSEGDTGELFF. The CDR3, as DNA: TGTGCCAGCAGTGAAGGGGACACCGGGGAGCTGTTTTTT.

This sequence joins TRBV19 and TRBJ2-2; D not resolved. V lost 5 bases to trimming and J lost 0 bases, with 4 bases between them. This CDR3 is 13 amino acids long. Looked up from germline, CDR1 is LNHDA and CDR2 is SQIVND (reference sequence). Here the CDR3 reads CASSDANTGELFF. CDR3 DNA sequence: TGTGCCAGTAGTGACGCGAACACCGGGGAGCTGTTTTTT.